This passage covers 2 T cell receptor beta chains from one sample sequenced in a study of blood T cell repertoires in COVID-19. Using immunoSEQ multiplex PCR, the repertoire was profiled, and TCRdb retains in-frame clones only, with some absent. The table includes about 300,000 clones, approximately 88% detected once. Material: peripheral blood. The receptor source for this set is a woman in her 30s who had recovered from COVID-19.

This clone was seen a handful of times. CDR3 loop: CASSPGVTSELGEQYF. CDR3 in DNA: TGTGCCAGCAGCCCGGGGGTTACTAGCGAGTTGGGGGAGCAGTACTTC. The V gene is TRBV5-6, the J gene TRBJ2-7; 7 bases match TRBD2. This CDR3 comprises 16 residues. CDR1 and CDR2 from the germline V gene are SGHDT and YYEEEE. V lost 4 bases and J lost 7; bases outside the gene matches: 17.

The chain links TRBV19 to TRBJ1-1; 7 bases are shared with TRBD1. The CDR3 length is 14 residues. Trimming at V came to 8 bases and at J to 4 bases, leaving 10 bases not matched to a gene. Germline V gene lookup returns CDR1 LNHDA and CDR2 SQIVND (reference sequence). The CDR3 protein is CASRGQAQVTEAFF. The CDR3 nucleotides are TGTGCCAGTCGTGGACAGGCCCAGGTCACTGAAGCTTTCTTT.